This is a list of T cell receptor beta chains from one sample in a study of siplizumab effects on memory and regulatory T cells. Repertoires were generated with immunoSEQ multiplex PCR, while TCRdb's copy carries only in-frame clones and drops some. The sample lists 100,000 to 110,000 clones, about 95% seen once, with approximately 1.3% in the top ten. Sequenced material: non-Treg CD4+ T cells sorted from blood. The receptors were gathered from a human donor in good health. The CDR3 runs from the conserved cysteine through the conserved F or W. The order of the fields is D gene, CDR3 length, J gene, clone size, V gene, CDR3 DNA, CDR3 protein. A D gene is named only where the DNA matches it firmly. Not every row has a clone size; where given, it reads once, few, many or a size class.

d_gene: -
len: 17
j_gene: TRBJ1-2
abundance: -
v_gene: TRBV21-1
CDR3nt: TGTGCCAGCAGCAAAGAACCCGGACAGGGAAATTCTCATGGCTACACCTTC
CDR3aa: CASSKEPGQGNSHGYTF

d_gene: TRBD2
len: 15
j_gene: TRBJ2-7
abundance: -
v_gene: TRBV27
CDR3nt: TGTGCCAGCAGTTTCCAGCCTAGCGGAAGATACGAGCAGTACTTC
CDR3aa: CASSFQPSGRYEQYF

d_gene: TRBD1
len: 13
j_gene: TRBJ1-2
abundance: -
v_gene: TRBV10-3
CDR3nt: TGTGCCATCAGGAGCACAGGGGACTATGGCTACACCTTC
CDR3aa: CAIRSTGDYGYTF

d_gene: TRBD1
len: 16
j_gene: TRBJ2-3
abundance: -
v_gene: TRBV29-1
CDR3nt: TGCAGCGTTGAAGGTTGGGCCAGGGGGAGCACAGATACGCAGTATTTT
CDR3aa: CSVEGWARGSTDTQYF

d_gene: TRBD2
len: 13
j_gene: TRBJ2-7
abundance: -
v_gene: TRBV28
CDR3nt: TGTGCCAGCGGCGGCGGGAGTCAGTACGAGCAGTACTTC
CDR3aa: CASGGGSQYEQYF

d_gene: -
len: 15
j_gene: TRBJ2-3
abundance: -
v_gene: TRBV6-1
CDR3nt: TGTGCCAGCAGGAGCGACCGACAGTACACAGATACGCAGTATTTT
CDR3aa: CASRSDRQYTDTQYF

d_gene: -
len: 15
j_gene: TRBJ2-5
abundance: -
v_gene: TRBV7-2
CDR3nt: TGTGCCAGCAGCTTGGGGCAAAAGTACCAAGAGACCCAGTACTTC
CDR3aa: CASSLGQKYQETQYF

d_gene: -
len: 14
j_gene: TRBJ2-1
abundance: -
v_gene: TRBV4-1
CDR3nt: TGCGCCAGCAGCACATTCGGGGGCCTAGGAGAGCAGTTCTTC
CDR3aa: CASSTFGGLGEQFF

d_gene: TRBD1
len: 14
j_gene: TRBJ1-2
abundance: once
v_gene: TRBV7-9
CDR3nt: TGTGCCAGCAGCGATAGGAGGGGGCTGGGAGGCTACACCTTC
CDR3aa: CASSDRRGLGGYTF

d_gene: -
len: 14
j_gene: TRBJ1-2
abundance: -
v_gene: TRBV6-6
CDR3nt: TGTGCCAGCAGTGATGGACAGAGGGCTTCTGGCTACACCTTC
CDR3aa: CASSDGQRASGYTF

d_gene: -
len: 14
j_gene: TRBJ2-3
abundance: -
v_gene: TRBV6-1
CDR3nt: TGTGCCAGCAGTGAAGGTTGGGAGCGGGATACGCAGTATTTT
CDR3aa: CASSEGWERDTQYF

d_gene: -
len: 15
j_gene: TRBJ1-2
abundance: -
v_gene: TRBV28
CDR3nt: TGTGCCAGCAGTTTTTTTCGGGGGGGACCGGATGGCTACACCTTC
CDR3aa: CASSFFRGGPDGYTF

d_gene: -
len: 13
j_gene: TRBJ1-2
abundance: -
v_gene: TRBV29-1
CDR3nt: TGCAGCGTTGAGAGGGGACCATCTCCCGGCTACACCTTC
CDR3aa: CSVERGPSPGYTF

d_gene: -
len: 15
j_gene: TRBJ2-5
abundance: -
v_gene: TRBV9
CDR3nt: TGTGCCAGCAGCGTAGCTGCAGGGCCCTCGGAGACCCAGTACTTC
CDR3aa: CASSVAAGPSETQYF

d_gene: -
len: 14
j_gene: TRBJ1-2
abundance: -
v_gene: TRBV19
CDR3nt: TGTGCCAGTAACGTCTTTGGCGCAGGCTATGGCTACACCTTC
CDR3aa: CASNVFGAGYGYTF

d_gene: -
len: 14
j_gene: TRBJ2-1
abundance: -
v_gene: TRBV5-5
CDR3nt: TGTGCCAGCAGCTTGGAGGGAGTGGGGAATGAGCAGTTCTTC
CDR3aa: CASSLEGVGNEQFF

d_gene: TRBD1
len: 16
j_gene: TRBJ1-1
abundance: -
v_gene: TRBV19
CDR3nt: TGTGCCAGTAGTATGGCAGGGGGCAGTCGAGGCACTGAAGCTTTCTTT
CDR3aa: CASSMAGGSRGTEAFF

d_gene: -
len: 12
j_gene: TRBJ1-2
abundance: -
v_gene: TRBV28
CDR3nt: TGTGCCAGCAGTGCCCTGGGGGGCGGCTACACCTTC
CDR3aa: CASSALGGGYTF

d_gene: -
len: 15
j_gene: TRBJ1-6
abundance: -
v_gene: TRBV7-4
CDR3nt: TGTGCCAGCAGCTTAGCCGCGGGTGGGGATTCACCCCTCCACTTT
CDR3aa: CASSLAAGGDSPLHF

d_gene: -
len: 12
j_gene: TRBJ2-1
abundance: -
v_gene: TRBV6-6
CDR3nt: TGTGCCAGCAGTTTACTGGGGAATGAGCAGTTCTTC
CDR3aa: CASSLLGNEQFF

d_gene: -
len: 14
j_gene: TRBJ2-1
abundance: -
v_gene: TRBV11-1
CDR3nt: TGTGCCAGCAGCTTCGGGCAGGGGAGAAGTGAGCAGTTCTTC
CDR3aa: CASSFGQGRSEQFF

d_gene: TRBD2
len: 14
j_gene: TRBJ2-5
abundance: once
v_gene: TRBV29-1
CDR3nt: TGCAGCGTTGTCGGCGGGAGTGGTGTGGAGACCCAGTACTTC
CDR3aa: CSVVGGSGVETQYF

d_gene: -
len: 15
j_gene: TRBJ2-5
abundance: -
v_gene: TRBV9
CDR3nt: TGTGCCAGCAGCACTAAGCCATCAGGGGCAGAGACCCAGTACTTC
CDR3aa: CASSTKPSGAETQYF

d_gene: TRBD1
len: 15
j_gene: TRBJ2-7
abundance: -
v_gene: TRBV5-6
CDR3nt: TGTGCCAGCAGCTTGTTGGACAGGAGATCCTACGAGCAGTACTTC
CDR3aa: CASSLLDRRSYEQYF

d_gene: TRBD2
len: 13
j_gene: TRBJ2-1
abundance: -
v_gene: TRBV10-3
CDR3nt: TGTGCCATCAGGCTAGCGGGAGTTGATGAGCAGTTCTTC
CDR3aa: CAIRLAGVDEQFF

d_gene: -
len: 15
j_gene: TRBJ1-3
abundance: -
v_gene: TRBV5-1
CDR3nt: TGCGCCAGCAGCTTGGAACCAAACTCTGGAAACACCATATATTTT
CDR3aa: CASSLEPNSGNTIYF

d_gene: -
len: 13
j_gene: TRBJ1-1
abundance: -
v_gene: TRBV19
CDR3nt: TGTGCCAGTAGTCGGCAGCCGAACACTGAAGCTTTCTTT
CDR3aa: CASSRQPNTEAFF

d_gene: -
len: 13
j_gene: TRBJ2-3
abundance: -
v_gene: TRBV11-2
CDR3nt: TGTGCCAGCAGCTTAGTAGGGGGGGATACGCAGTATTTT
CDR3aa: CASSLVGGDTQYF

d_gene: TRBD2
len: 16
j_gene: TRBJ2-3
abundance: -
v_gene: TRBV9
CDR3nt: TGTGCCAGCAGCCCCGGGACTAGCGGGAGGTCAGATACGCAGTATTTT
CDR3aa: CASSPGTSGRSDTQYF

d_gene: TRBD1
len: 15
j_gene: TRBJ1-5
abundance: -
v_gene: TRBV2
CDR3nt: TGTGCCAGCAGTCAACAGGGGAGCTATGGTCAGCCCCAGCATTTT
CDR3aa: CASSQQGSYGQPQHF

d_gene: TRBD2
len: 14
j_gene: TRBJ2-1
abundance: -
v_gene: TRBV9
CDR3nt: TGTGCCAGCAGCCCGGGGACTAGCAGCAATGAGCAGTTCTTC
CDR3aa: CASSPGTSSNEQFF

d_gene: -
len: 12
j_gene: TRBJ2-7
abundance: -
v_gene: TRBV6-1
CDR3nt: TGTGCCAGCAGTGCATTAGGGTACGAGCAGTACTTC
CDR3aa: CASSALGYEQYF

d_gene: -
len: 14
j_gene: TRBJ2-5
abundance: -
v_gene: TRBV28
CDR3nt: TGTGCCAGCGGTGGGCCGGTCTTCCAAGAGACCCAGTACTTC
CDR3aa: CASGGPVFQETQYF

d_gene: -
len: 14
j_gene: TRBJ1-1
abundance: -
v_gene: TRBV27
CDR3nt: TGTGCCAGCAGTTTAGGCCAGAGGTCCACTGAAGCTTTCTTT
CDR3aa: CASSLGQRSTEAFF

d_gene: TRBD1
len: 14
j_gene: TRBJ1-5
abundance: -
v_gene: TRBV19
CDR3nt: TGTGCCAGTAGTAGGGACAGGGAGGGACAGCCCCAGCATTTT
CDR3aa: CASSRDREGQPQHF

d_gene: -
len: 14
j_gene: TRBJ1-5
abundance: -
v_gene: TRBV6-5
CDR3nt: TGTGCCAGCAGGATAGATCAGTTCGGTCAGCCCCAGCATTTT
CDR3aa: CASRIDQFGQPQHF

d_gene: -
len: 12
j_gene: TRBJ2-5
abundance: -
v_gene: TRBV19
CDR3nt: TGTGCCAGTAGTGTTTCTCCAGAGACCCAGTACTTC
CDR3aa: CASSVSPETQYF

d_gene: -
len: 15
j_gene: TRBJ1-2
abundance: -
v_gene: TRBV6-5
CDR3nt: TGTGCCAGCACAAAAACCCCCAGGGTGGCCTATGGCTACACCTTC
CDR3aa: CASTKTPRVAYGYTF

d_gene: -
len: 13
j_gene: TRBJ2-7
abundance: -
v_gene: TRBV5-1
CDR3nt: TGCGCCAGCAGCCCCGGGACTGACCACGAGCAGTACTTC
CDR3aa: CASSPGTDHEQYF

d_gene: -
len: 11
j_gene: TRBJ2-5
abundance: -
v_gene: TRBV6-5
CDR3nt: TGTGCCAGCAGCAGGTTGGAGACCCAGTACTTC
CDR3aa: CASSRLETQYF